This T cell receptor beta chain emerged from a study of PD-1 blockade in classical Hodgkin lymphoma. The CDR3 sequence is 17 residues long. The V end lost 4 bases, the J end lost 0 bases, and 16 bases lay between the germline ends. Germline CDR1 SGDLS, CDR2 YYNGEE. As to time point: newly diagnosed, previously untreated cHL patient sample. The study isolated CD8+ T cells from thawed PBMCs by magnetic negative selection. Generated by immunoSEQ multiplex PCR, the TCRdb table keeps only in-frame clones and is missing some. The sample contains about 5,200 clones, around 87% of which appear only once. The receptor was derived from a human donor with classical Hodgkin lymphoma. Sequencing was performed on CD8+ T cells from blood. V usage is TRBV9 and J usage is TRBJ2-2; D not resolved. As DNA, the CDR3 is TGTGCCAGCAGCCTTTCCCGGAACGGTACGAACACCGGGGAGCTGTTTTTT. Its protein product is CASSLSRNGTNTGELFF. The full variable domain, with the rest looked up from reference TRBV9 and TRBJ2-2, is DSGVTQTPKHLITATGQRVTLRCSPRSGDLSVYWYQQSLDQGLQFLIQYYNGEERAKGNILERFSAQQFPDLHSELNLSSLELGDSALYFCASSLSRNGTNTGELFFGEGSRLTVL.